This TCR beta chain was captured in a study of blood T cells in healthy people across ages. The ends were cut back, 4 bases at V and 6 bases at J, with 15 bases in the middle. Germline-derived CDR1 and CDR2 are SQVTM and ANQGSEA. The CDR3 runs 13 residues. Using a J-beta primer mix together with a sample-barcoded 5' primer, a second PCR was run for 7 to 11 cycles. TCRdb redid the calling of the 5' RACE reads with MiXCR, one entry per CDR3 protein. The sample has about 1 million distinct CDR3 sequences, over 35% seen once. This clonotype appeared a few times. Sequencing was done on a sample of blood. This clonotype originated in a woman in her fifties or sixties in good health. V and J are TRBV29-1 and TRBJ1-1; weak D call: TRBD1 (5 bases). CDR3: CSVVPGPGAEAFF. The CDR3 nucleotides are TGCAGCGTTGTCCCGGGACCGGGGGCTGAAGCTTTCTTT.